This T cell receptor beta chain emerged from a study of T-cell reconstitution after alpha-beta-depleted transplantation in children. Researchers prepared the TCRbeta library using unique molecular identifiers, the study reports. TCRdb ran MiXCR on the PCR reads and lists one entry per CDR3 protein. Of more than 150,000 distinct CDR3 sequences listed, roughly 14% are singletons. There are a few counts of this clonotype. The TCR originated in a human donor who donated a stem cell graft to a child with acute lymphoblastic leukemia. This sample comprised PBMCs from the stem cell graft donor, obtained from the stem cell graft.

In DNA form, the CDR3 reads TGTGCCAGCACGGACACAGGGGATAGGGAGCTGTTTTTT. Translation: CASTDTGDRELFF. This rearrangement joins TRBV25-1 to TRBJ2-2, with 7 bases identical to TRBD1. Germline values: CDR1 MGHDK, CDR2 SYGVNS. The V segment lost 7 bases and the J segment 9 bases; nucleotides outside the gene matches: 8. The length of the CDR3 is 13 residues.